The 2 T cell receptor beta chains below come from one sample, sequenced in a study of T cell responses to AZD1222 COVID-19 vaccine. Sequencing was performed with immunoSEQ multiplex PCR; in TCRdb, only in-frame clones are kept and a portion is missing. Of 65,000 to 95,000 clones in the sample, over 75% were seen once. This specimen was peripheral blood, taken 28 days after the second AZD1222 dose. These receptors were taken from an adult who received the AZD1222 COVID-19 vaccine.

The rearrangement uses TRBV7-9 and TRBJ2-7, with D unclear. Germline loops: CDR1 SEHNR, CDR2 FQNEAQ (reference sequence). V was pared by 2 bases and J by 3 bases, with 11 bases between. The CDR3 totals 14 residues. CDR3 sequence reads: CASSLSQFDYEQYF. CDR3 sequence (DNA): TGTGCCAGCAGCTTATCACAGTTTGACTACGAGCAGTACTTC.

The CDR3, as DNA: TGTGCCAGCAGCCCCGTAGCTGGTTATTCGGACGAGCAGTACTTC. As protein: CASSPVAGYSDEQYF. The V gene is TRBV6-5, the J gene TRBJ2-7; D remains ambiguous. The CDR3 has 15 amino acids. Trimming cost V 6 bases and J 5 bases, with 20 bases left between them. CDR1 and CDR2 from the germline V gene are MNHEY and SVGAGI.